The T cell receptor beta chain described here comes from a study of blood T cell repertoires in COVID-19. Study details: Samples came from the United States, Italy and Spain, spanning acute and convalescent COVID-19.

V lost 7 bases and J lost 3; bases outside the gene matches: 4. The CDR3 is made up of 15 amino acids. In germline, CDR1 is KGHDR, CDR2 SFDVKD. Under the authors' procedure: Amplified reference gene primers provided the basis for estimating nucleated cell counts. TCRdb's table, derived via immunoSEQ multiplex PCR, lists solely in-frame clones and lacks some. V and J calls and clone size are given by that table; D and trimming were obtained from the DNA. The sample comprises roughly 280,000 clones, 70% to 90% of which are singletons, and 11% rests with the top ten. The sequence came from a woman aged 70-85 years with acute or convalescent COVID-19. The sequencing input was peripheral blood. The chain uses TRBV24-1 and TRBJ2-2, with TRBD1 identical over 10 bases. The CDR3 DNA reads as TGTGCCACCAGGGCCGGGACAGGGGACACCGGGGAGCTGTTTTTT. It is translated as CATRAGTGDTGELFF.